This T cell receptor beta chain derives from a study of T-cell reconstitution after alpha-beta-depleted transplantation in children. General observations from the study: T-cell numbers and diversity one year post-transplant derived largely from freshly generated T cells.

Molecular barcoding with unique molecular identifiers was used for the TCRbeta library. TCRdb used MiXCR to reprocess the PCR reads, holding one entry per CDR3 protein. The data contain approximately 500,000 distinct CDR3 sequences, more than 20% of them singletons. On this clonotype: The target antigen is unknown.

Trimming cost V 6 bases and J 4 bases; bases outside gene matches: 5. Germline CDR1 and CDR2: ENHRY and SYGVKD. CDR3 length equals 14 residues. Specimen: PBMCs, collected before TCRalphabeta/CD19-depleted stem cell transplant. This clonotype was obtained from a boy under two years old with Wiskott-Aldrich syndrome, due to receive a stem cell transplant. V is TRBV10-3 and J is TRBJ2-7; TRBD2 agrees at 11 bases. This CDR3 is CAISETSGIYEQYF. In DNA, the CDR3 is TGTGCCATCAGCGAGACTAGCGGGATATACGAGCAGTACTTC.